This T cell receptor beta chain was obtained from a study of memory CD4+ T cells and cytomegalovirus serostatus. Across the whole study: Of the healthy Belgian adults, eight or nine were CMV seropositive and 20 to 30 seronegative.

Per the germline V gene, CDR1 is MNHEY and CDR2 is SMNVEV (reference sequence). This CDR3 contains 15 residues. Trimming at V came to 3 bases and at J to 6 bases, leaving 8 bases not matched to a gene. This clone showed up just a few times. Its specificity is not known. The study's findings and limits: The CMV-associated TCR signature appears largely within the CD4+ memory repertoire.

Original data processing: Out-of-frame sequences were removed, leaving 2 million to 2.5 million distinct TCRbeta sequences. The assay was immunoSEQ multiplex PCR, and TCRdb's table has in-frame clones only and misses some. V and J calls and clone size are as listed in that table; D and trimming were resolved from the DNA. In the table there are 20,000 to 30,000 clones, approximately 71% of which are singletons. The sort gate was single viable CD3+CD4+CD8-CD45RO+ cells for memory CD4+ T cells. Serostatus was set by detecting CMV pp150, pp28, p38, p52 IgG. The source material was memory CD4+ T cells from blood. The clonotype originates from an adult in good health and CMV-seronegative. V is TRBV27 and J is TRBJ1-5; TRBD1 matches 7 bases. The CDR3 DNA follows: TGTGCCAGCAGTTTCGCGACAGGGTATAGTCAGCCCCAGCATTTT. Amino acid sequence: CASSFATGYSQPQHF.